One and the same sample provided the 13 T cell receptor delta chains below, sequenced in a study of Vδ1+ human thymocytes. Overall study results and limits: Thymic TRG and TRD repertoires appeared highly polyclonal, with Gaussian CDR3 length distributions.

Extracted RNA was reverse transcribed into cDNA. Pooled V-gene forward primers with one constant-region reverse primer generated the CDR3 amplicons by multiplex PCR. TCRdb re-called the multiplex PCR reads with CATT. Among approximately 24,000 delta-chain clones listed, roughly 6.7% were seen once. No antigen has been assigned to these receptors. The sample taken for sequencing was Vdelta1+ gamma-delta thymocytes from the thymus. The subset is: FACS-sorted CD3+ TCRalphabeta- TCRVdelta1+ TCRVdelta2- thymocytes. All receptors derive from a girl in the first two years of life who had congenital heart surgery.

The chain links TRDV1 to TRDJ1, with 9 bases identical to TRDD3. The germline V gene has CDR1 TSWWSYY and CDR2 QGS. The trim removed 2 bases at V and 0 bases at J, leaving 16 bases unmatched. The CDR3 is made up of 20 amino acids. Written as DNA, the CDR3 is TGTGCTCTTGGGGAAGCAGTCCGTCCTGGGGGATTTAACAACACCGATAAACTCATCTTT. Encoded protein: CALGEAVRPGGFNNTDKLIF.

V is TRDV1 and J is TRDJ1, with D unclear. The J gene was missing in TCRdb and was found by matching the end of the DNA to germline. V was cut by 1 base and J by 0 bases, with 36 bases left in between. Germline CDR1 and CDR2: TSWWSYY and QGS. The length of the CDR3 is 24 residues. DNA for the CDR3: TGTGCTCTTGGGGAACGCAACTCCGCTGCTCGTCGGGTGGGACGTTCGAAGTACACCGATAAACTCATCTTT. This codes for CALGERNSAARRVGRSKYTDKLIF.

This clone was recorded a few times. A junction end diverges from the germline sequence, so it may reflect a read error. The chain recombines TRDV1 with TRDJ1; D is unresolved. Germline V gives CDR1 TSWWSYY, CDR2 QGS. The CDR3 has 16 amino acids. The CDR3, as DNA: TGTGCTCTTGGGGGAACCCGTAGGATTTCCACCAATAAACTCATCTTT. Protein sequence: CALGGTRRISTNKLIF.

The chain couples TRDV1 to TRDJ1; TRDD3 aligns across 10 bases. The V gene end was trimmed by 0 bases and the J gene end by 8 bases; junction bases not matched to a gene: 15. The CDR3 length is 18 residues. Germline V gene lookup returns CDR1 TSWWSYY and CDR2 QGS. The CDR3, as DNA: TGTGCTCTTGGGGAACTATCCCTTTCCTGGGGGATAGATGAGAAACTCATCTTT. Amino acid sequence: CALGELSLSWGIDEKLIF.

This clone has more than one count but fewer than ten. The rearrangement uses TRDV1 and TRDJ1; 9 positions agree with TRDD2. J lost 0 bases, V lost 5 bases, and 25 bases had no gene match. From germline, CDR1 is TSWWSYY and CDR2 QGS. The CDR3 is 22 amino acids. The CDR3: CALGNPLPHLPTNCPNTDKLIF. The DNA for the CDR3 is TGTGCTCTTGGGAACCCCCTACCCCACCTTCCTACGAATTGTCCCAACACCGATAAACTCATCTTT.

This clone is termed medium-sized. This chain joins TRDV2 and TRDJ1; D unresolved. The CDR3 is 14 amino acids. Germline assignment: CDR1 GEAIGNYY and CDR2 EKD. V lost 3 bases to trimming and J lost 0 bases, with 10 bases between them. The CDR3 spells CACDPPTHTDKLIF. The CDR3 region has the DNA TGTGCCTGTGACCCCCCCACCCACACCGATAAACTCATCTTT.

This clone was counted a few times. This rearrangement joins TRDV1 to TRDJ1; perhaps TRDD3 as D (5 bases). The germline V gene encodes CDR1 TSWWSYY and CDR2 QGS. V was cut by 1 base and J by 0 bases, with 21 bases left in between. The CDR3 contains 19 residues. Here the CDR3 DNA reads TGTGCTCTTGGGGAACCCATCCGAGTAGGGATCCAGTACACCGATAAACTCATCTTT. Residues: CALGEPIRVGIQYTDKLIF.

V usage is TRDV1 and J usage is TRDJ1, with TRDD3 matching over 7 bases. This CDR3 has 22 residues. Trimming removed 1 base from V and 0 bases from J; junction bases left unmatched: 23. Germline V gene sequence: CDR1 TSWWSYY, CDR2 QGS. The CDR3 bases are TGTGCTCTTGGGGAACGAAGTCGCTACTGGGGCTATACTAGAACGTACACCGATAAACTCATCTTT. Protein: CALGERSRYWGYTRTYTDKLIF.

This sequence joins TRDV1 and TRDJ1, with 8 positions matching TRDD3. Per the germline V gene, CDR1 is TSWWSYY and CDR2 is QGS. This CDR3 spans 20 amino acids. The V and J ends lost 1 base and 10 bases, in that order; junction bases with no gene match: 26. The CDR3 loop is CALGEQPLSPSLLGIPGLIF. The DNA of the CDR3 is TGTGCTCTTGGGGAACAGCCTCTATCGCCTAGCCTCCTGGGGATACCAGGACTCATCTTT.

The chain joins TRDV1 to TRDJ1; 9 bases fit TRDD3. As TCRdb names no J gene, one was assigned here on the basis of a DNA match to germline. V trimming: 0 bases; J trimming: 1 base; junction bases outside the gene matches: 15. From germline, CDR1 is TSWWSYY and CDR2 QGS. CDR3 length equals 20 residues. The CDR3, as DNA: TGTGCTCTTGGGGAACTAGTAGTAAATCCCCTGGGGGATTCCACCGATAAACTCATCTTT. It yields the protein CALGELVVNPLGDSTDKLIF.

The rearrangement links TRDV3 to TRDJ1, with 7 bases identical to TRDD3. The CDR3 covers 13 residues. V was pared by 0 bases and J by 0 bases, with 1 base of the junction left unmatched. Per the germline V gene, CDR1 is TVYSNPD and CDR2 is GDNSRS (reference sequence). CDR3 coding DNA: TGTGCCTTTAGCTGGGGGTACACCGATAAACTCATCTTT. Residues: CAFSWGYTDKLIF.

With respect to this clone: This specimen includes other DNA sequences encoding the same CDR3. V is TRDV2 and J is TRDJ1; 13 nucleotides agree with TRDD3. In germline, CDR1 is GEAIGNYY, CDR2 EKD. This CDR3 is built from 18 residues. The J segment lost 0 bases and the V segment lost 1 base, leaving 7 bases of the junction unmatched. CDR3 in amino acids: CACDTRTGGYGNTDKLIF. The CDR3 region has the DNA TGTGCCTGTGACACAAGGACTGGGGGATACGGGAACACCGATAAACTCATCTTT.

This clone showed up just a few times. The chain employs TRDV1 and TRDJ1, with TRDD2 matching 9 bases. J gave up 2 bases and V 3 bases, and 13 bases lay outside the gene matches. Looked up from germline, CDR1 is TSWWSYY and CDR2 is QGS. The CDR3 spans 18 residues. The CDR3, as DNA: TGTGCTCTTGGGGACTTAGCCTTCCTACAGCCAGAGACCGATAAACTCATCTTT. Encoded protein: CALGDLAFLQPETDKLIF.